This T cell receptor beta chain was recorded in a study of cytomegalovirus exposure and HLA in healthy donors. Points from the study as a whole: TCR beta V segments were, for the most part, productive about 87% or about 30% of the time in an earlier analysis.

The PCR employed 60 Vbeta primers together with 13 Jbeta primers. Method: immunoSEQ multiplex PCR; TCRdb's copy keeps in-frame clones and lacks some. The table has roughly 140,000 clones, around 79% seen once; the top ten hold approximately 6%. CDR3 length: 13 amino acids. Trimming removed 3 bases at V and 5 bases at J, with 11 bases between. Germline V CDR1 and CDR2: SNHLY, FYNNEI. Turning to this clone: Its target is not known.

This sequence originates from a man aged 25 to 40 in good health and CMV-seropositive. The sample taken for sequencing was PBMCs. The chain uses TRBV2 and TRBJ2-7; tentative D call: TRBD2 (6 bases). CDR3 DNA sequence: TGTGCCAGCAGTGAGCGCGGGGTCCACGAGCAGTACTTC. Translation gives CASSERGVHEQYF.